The 20 T cell receptor beta chains reported below all come from one sample, sequenced in a study of Graves' ophthalmopathy and Graves' hyperthyroidism. TCR beta CDR3 amplification used RNA transcripts. Second-round multiplex PCR came after a first-round RT-PCR that employed HTBI primers. TCRdb used MiXCR to reprocess the multiplex PCR reads, holding one entry per CDR3 protein. The data hold 1 million to 1.3 million distinct CDR3 sequences, with around a third observed a single time. Sequencing used peripheral blood or thyroid tissue (not recorded which). The receptors were gathered from an adult man with Graves' hyperthyroidism.

As regards this clonotype: A read error is possible here, since a much larger clone lies one base away. V and J are TRBV7-2 and TRBJ1-6, with D tentatively TRBD1 (5 bases). Germline V gene data show CDR1 as SGHTA and CDR2 as FQGNSA. This CDR3 comprises 14 residues. CDR3: CASGADGWRSALRF. As DNA, the CDR3 is TGTGCCAGCGGGGCCGACGGATGGAGGTCGGCCCTCCGCTTT.

There are many counts of this clonotype. The chain has TRBV10-1 and TRBJ1-5; 7 bases align to TRBD1. Germline V gene sequence: CDR1 WNHNN, CDR2 SYGVQD (reference sequence). V was pared by 4 bases and J by 1 base, with 4 bases of the junction left unmatched. The CDR3 contains 15 residues. The CDR3 protein is CASSGTGVSNQPQHF. The CDR3 DNA is TGCGCCAGCAGTGGCACAGGGGTGAGCAATCAGCCCCAGCATTTT.

In this sample, this clonotype turned up many times. The V and J genes are TRBV19 and TRBJ1-1; 9 nucleotides line up with TRBD1. The CDR3 contains 14 residues. V dropped 6 bases and J dropped 6; count of bases not matched to a gene: 8. Germline-derived CDR1 and CDR2 are LNHDA and SQIVND (reference sequence). The CDR3 here is CASSLGQGWAEAFF. CDR3 DNA: TGTGCCAGTAGCCTGGGACAGGGATGGGCTGAAGCTTTCTTT.

The chain links TRBV19 to TRBJ1-1, with D possibly TRBD1 on 6 matching bases. The ends were cut back, 3 bases at V and 1 base at J, with 12 bases in the middle. The CDR3 runs to 15 residues. Germline V gives CDR1 LNHDA, CDR2 SQIVND (reference sequence). The CDR3 here is CASSIEGGRNTEAFF. The DNA of the CDR3 is TGTGCCAGTAGTATTGAGGGGGGGAGGAACACTGAAGCTTTCTTT.

This clonotype has ten or more counts. The chain recombines TRBV7-2 with TRBJ2-7, with D hard to call. The V end lost 4 bases, the J end lost 3 bases, and 10 bases lay between the germline ends. Germline loops: CDR1 SGHTA, CDR2 FQGNSA. This CDR3 is built from 13 residues. CDR3 amino acids: CASSYEADYEQYF. CDR3 DNA: TGTGCCAGCAGCTATGAGGCAGACTACGAGCAGTACTTC.

This clonotype showed up many times. The chain carries TRBV29-1 and TRBJ1-5; 10 bases fit TRBD1. The germline CDR1 and CDR2 sequences are SQVTM and ANQGSEA. V lost 6 bases to trimming and J lost 7 bases; unmatched junction nucleotides: 6. The CDR3 covers 13 residues. CDR3 nucleotide sequence: TGCAGCGTCACGGACAGGGGGAACCAGCCCCAGCATTTT. It is translated as CSVTDRGNQPQHF. Variable domain in full (rest from reference TRBV29-1 and TRBJ1-5): SAVISQKPSRDICQRGTSLTIQCQVDSQVTMMFWYRQQPGQSLTLIATANQGSEATYESGFVIDKFPISRPNLTFSTLTVSNMSPEDSSIYLCSVTDRGNQPQHFGDGTRLSIL.

Concerning this clonotype: Mismatch with germline at one junction end may stem from a read error. The V and J genes are TRBV7-4 and TRBJ2-5; 11 bases match TRBD2. This CDR3 contains 14 residues. Germline CDR1 and CDR2: SGHVT and SQSDAQ. The CDR3 DNA reads TGTGCCAGCTCCCCTAAACTAGCGGGGGAGACCCGGTACTTC. Translation: CASSPKLAGETRYF.

Worth noting for this clonotype: A much bigger clone sits one base away, suggesting this may be a read error. The chain employs TRBV12-3 or TRBV12-4 and TRBJ1-5; 8 bases fit TRBD1. This CDR3 comprises 14 residues. The DNA for the CDR3 is TGTGCCGGCAGTTTTCGGACAGGGATCCAGCCCCAGCATTTT. It specifies CAGSFRTGIQPQHF.

This clonotype has just one count. CDR3 coding DNA: TGTGCCAGCAGACAGGGGGCTAAGAGGACCGGGGAGCTGTTTTTT. As protein: CASRQGAKRTGELFF. The chain recombines TRBV6-1 with TRBJ2-2; 9 positions match TRBD1. Losses at the gene ends were 6 bases for V and 5 bases for J; bases not matched to a gene: 7. Per the germline V gene, CDR1 is MNHNS and CDR2 is SASEGT. This CDR3 has 15 amino acids.

The chain is built from TRBV7-9 and TRBJ1-2; 9 nucleotides align to TRBD1. V dropped 3 bases and J dropped 4; count of bases not matched to a gene: 9. Per germline, CDR1 SEHNR and CDR2 FQNEAQ (reference sequence). This CDR3 comprises 16 residues. The CDR3 loop is CASSLTRDREGYGYTF. DNA of the CDR3: TGTGCCAGCAGCTTGACCCGGGACAGGGAAGGCTATGGCTACACCTTC.

The chain joins TRBV5-1 to TRBJ1-2, with D possibly being TRBD1 (5 bases). V was pared by 3 bases and J by 3 bases, with 9 bases between. The germline CDR1 and CDR2 sequences are SGHRS and YFSETQ. This CDR3 spans 13 amino acids. CDR3 in DNA: TGCGCCAGCAGCTGGGGCGGTGACTATGGCTACACCTTC. Protein sequence: CASSWGGDYGYTF.

This rearrangement joins TRBV6-1 to TRBJ1-1, with 10 bases fitting TRBD1. Germline assignment: CDR1 MNHNS and CDR2 SASEGT. The junction had 4 bases not matched to a gene; V was cut back by 8 bases and J by 4 bases. The CDR3 runs 13 residues. CDR3 in DNA: TGTGCCAGCGACAGGACAGGGGGCACTGAAGCTTTCTTT. Its protein product is CASDRTGGTEAFF.

The CDR3 reads CASSILGTSINQPQYF. The CDR3 region has the DNA TGTGCCAGTAGTATCCTGGGGACAAGCATAAATCAGCCCCAGTACTTC. The gene calls are TRBV19 and TRBJ2-5; D is possibly TRBD1 (6 bases). Germline V lookup: CDR1 LNHDA, CDR2 SQIVND (reference sequence). This CDR3 spans 16 amino acids. The V end was cut by 3 bases, the J end by 9 bases, with 23 bases between.

The gene calls are TRBV11-2 and TRBJ2-5; 8 nucleotides line up with TRBD1. This CDR3 is built from 16 residues. Germline loops: CDR1 SGHAT, CDR2 FQNNGV. V lost 5 bases to trimming and J lost 6 bases; unmatched junction nucleotides: 14. CDR3 amino acids: CASSQGQRTGTKTQYF. CDR3 sequence (DNA): TGTGCCAGCAGCCAAGGCCAGCGGACAGGGACGAAGACCCAGTACTTC.

The chain uses TRBV10-2 and TRBJ1-2; 7 bases match TRBD1. After removal of 6 bases from V and 3 bases from J, the junction contained 13 bases not matched to a gene. Germline V gene lookup returns CDR1 WSHSY and CDR2 SAAADI. The CDR3 has 16 residues. The CDR3 DNA reads TGCGCCAGCAGCCAAGCGACAGGGAAGAACGACTATGGCTACACCTTC. Translated: CASSQATGKNDYGYTF.

In this sample, this clonotype turned up many times. CDR3 DNA sequence: TGTGCCAGCGCTAGCGGGAGTGAAGAGACCCAGTACTTC. Its translation is CASASGSEETQYF. The chain carries TRBV2 and TRBJ2-5, with 10 bases fitting TRBD2. This CDR3 region has 13 residues. V lost 8 bases, J lost 3 bases, and 3 bases stayed unmatched. CDR1 and CDR2 from the germline V gene are SNHLY and FYNNEI.

The V call is TRBV29-1, the J call TRBJ1-2; D unresolved. This CDR3 spans 11 amino acids. With 3 bases removed from V and 7 bases from J, the gap between germline ends came to 9 bases. Germline loops: CDR1 SQVTM, CDR2 ANQGSEA. This CDR3 reads CSVDLGSGYTF. Written as DNA, the CDR3 is TGCAGCGTTGACCTGGGCAGTGGCTACACCTTC.

This clonotype was counted only a few times. The V and J genes are TRBV12-3 or TRBV12-4 and TRBJ2-7; 8 bases are shared with TRBD1. The junction had 11 bases not matched to a gene; V was cut back by 5 bases and J by 2 bases. This CDR3 comprises 16 residues. Written as DNA, the CDR3 is TGTGCCAGCAGTCCTCTGGTGGGACAGGCGGCCTACGAGCAGTACTTC. This encodes CASSPLVGQAAYEQYF.

This clonotype was found many times. The genes are TRBV7-9 and TRBJ2-7, with D maybe TRBD2 (6 bases). Trimming pared 2 bases from V and 3 bases from J, leaving 14 bases between. The V gene's germline CDR1 is SEHNR and CDR2 FQNEAQ (reference sequence). This CDR3 is built from 15 residues. CDR3 DNA sequence: TGTGCCAGCAGCTTATTCGGGTGGGGGGTCTACGAGCAGTACTTC. Translated: CASSLFGWGVYEQYF.

This chain links TRBV20-1 with TRBJ1-2, with 8 nucleotides matching TRBD1. The junction had 14 bases not matched to a gene; V was cut back by 5 bases and J by 12 bases. The CDR3 length is 13 residues. Germline V gene lookup returns CDR1 DFQATT and CDR2 SNEGSKA (reference sequence). The CDR3, as DNA: TGCAGTGCTGGCAAGGACAGGGTAATTGGAAACACCTTC. This sequence encodes CSAGKDRVIGNTF.